The entry below gives a single T cell receptor beta chain sequence along with its context. Its antigen is unidentified. The authors prepared the TCRbeta library with unique molecular identifiers. TCRdb called the PCR reads again in MiXCR, with one record for every CDR3 protein. The sample has about 500,000 distinct CDR3 sequences, about an eighth seen once. The CDR3 contains 15 residues. Germline CDR1 reads KGHSH; CDR2 reads LQKENI. Between the trimmed V and J ends, which lost 1 base and 1 base, there was a span of 10 bases. The data belong to a study of T-cell reconstitution after alpha-beta-depleted transplantation in children. Study results and limitations: Most T-cell counts and diversity one year after the transplant came from T cells that were newly produced. In patients about two months after transplant, alpha-beta T cells reportedly arose from several hundred expanded graft clones.

The chain uses TRBV18 and TRBJ1-1; no clear D. The receptor comes from a female patient aged 2 to 10 who had a stem cell transplant for aplastic anemia, so the T cells may come from the graft donor. The sequencing used PBMCs, mostly from graft donor cells, collected 180 days after TCRalphabeta/CD19-depleted stem cell transplant. In nucleotides, the CDR3 is TGTGCCAGCTCACCACGGGAAGTGGGGAACACTGAAGCTTTCTTT. This sequence encodes CASSPREVGNTEAFF.